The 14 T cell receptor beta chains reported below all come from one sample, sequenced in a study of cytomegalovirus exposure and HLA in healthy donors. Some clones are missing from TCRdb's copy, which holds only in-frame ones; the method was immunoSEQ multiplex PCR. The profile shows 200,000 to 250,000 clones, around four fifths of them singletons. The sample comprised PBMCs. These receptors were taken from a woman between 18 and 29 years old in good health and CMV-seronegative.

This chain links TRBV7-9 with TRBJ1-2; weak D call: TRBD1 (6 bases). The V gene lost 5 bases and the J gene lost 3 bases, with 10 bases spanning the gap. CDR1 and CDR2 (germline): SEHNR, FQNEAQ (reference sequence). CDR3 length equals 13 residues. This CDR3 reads CASSVRTDYGYTF. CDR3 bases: TGTGCCAGCAGCGTCCGGACAGACTATGGCTACACCTTC.

CDR3 amino acids: CASSILRDRGNQPQHF. CDR3 nucleotides: TGTGCCAGTAGTATACTTAGGGACAGGGGCAATCAGCCCCAGCATTTT. J is TRBJ1-5 and V is TRBV19; 9 bases fit TRBD1. After removal of 2 bases from V and 2 bases from J, the junction contained 4 bases not matched to a gene. Germline loops: CDR1 LNHDA, CDR2 SQIVND (reference sequence). This CDR3 comprises 16 residues.

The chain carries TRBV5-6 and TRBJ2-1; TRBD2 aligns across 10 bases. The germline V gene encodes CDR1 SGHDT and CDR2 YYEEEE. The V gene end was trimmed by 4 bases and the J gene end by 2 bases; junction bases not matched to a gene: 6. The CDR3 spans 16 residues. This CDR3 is CASSPETSGPYNEQFF. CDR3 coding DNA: TGTGCCAGCAGCCCTGAGACTAGCGGGCCCTACAATGAGCAGTTCTTC.

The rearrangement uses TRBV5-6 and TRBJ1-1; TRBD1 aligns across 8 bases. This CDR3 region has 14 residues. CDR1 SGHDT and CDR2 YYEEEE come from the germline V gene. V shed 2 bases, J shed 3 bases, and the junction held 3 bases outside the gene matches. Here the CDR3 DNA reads TGTGCCAGCAGCTTTACGACAGGGGACACTGAAGCTTTCTTT. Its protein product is CASSFTTGDTEAFF.

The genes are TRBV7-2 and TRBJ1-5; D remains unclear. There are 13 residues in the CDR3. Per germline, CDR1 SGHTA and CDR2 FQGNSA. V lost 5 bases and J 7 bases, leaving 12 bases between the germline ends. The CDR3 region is CASSRPEGQPQHF. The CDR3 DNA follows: TGTGCCAGCAGCCGCCCCGAGGGACAGCCCCAGCATTTT. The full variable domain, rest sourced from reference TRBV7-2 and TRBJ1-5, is GAGVSQSPSNKVTEKGKDVELRCDPISGHTALYWYRQSLGQGLEFLIYFQGNSAPDKSGLPSDRFSAERTGGSVSTLTIQRTQQEDSAVYLCASSRPEGQPQHFGDGTRLSIL.

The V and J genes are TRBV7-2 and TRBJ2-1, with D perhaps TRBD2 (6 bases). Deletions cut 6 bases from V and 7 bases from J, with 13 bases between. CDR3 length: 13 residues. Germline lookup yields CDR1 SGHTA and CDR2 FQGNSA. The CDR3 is CASRGGPVNEQFF. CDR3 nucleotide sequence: TGTGCCAGCAGGGGAGGCCCGGTGAATGAGCAGTTCTTC.

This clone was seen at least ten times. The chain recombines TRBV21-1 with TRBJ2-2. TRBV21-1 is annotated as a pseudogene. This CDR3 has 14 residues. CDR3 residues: CASSNRLSTGELFF. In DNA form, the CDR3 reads TGTGCCAGCAGCAATCGGCTCTCCACCGGGGAGCTGTTTTTT.

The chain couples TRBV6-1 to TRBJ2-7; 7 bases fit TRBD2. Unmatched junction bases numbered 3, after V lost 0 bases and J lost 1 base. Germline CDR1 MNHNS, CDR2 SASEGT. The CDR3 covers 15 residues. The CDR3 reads CASSEAWDYSYEQYF. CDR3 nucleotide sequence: TGTGCCAGCAGTGAAGCCTGGGACTATTCCTACGAGCAGTACTTC.

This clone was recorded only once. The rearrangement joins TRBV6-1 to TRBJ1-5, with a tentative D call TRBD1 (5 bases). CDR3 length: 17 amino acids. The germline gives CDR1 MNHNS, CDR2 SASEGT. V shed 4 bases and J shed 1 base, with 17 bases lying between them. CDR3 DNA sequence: TGTGCCAGCAGTGGACCCCCCGGGGGTAGAAGCAATCAGCCCCAGCATTTT. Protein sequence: CASSGPPGGRSNQPQHF.

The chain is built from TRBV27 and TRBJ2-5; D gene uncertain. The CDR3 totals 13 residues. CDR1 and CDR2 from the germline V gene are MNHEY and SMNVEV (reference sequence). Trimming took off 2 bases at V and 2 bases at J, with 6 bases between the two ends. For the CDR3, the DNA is TGTGCCAGCAGTTTAGACCATCAAGAGACCCAGTACTTC. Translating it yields CASSLDHQETQYF.

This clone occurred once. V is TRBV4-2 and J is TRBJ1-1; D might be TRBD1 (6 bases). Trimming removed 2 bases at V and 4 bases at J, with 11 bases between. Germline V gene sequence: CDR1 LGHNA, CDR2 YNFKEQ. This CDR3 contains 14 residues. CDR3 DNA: TGTGCCAGCAGCCAATTGGGGGCGCGCACTGAAGCTTTCTTT. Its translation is CASSQLGARTEAFF.

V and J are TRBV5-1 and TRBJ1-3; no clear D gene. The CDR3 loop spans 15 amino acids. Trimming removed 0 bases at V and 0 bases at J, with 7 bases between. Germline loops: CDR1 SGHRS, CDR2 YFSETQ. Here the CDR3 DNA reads TGCGCCAGCAGCTTGGAGGCCGTCTCTGGAAACACCATATATTTT. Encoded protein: CASSLEAVSGNTIYF.

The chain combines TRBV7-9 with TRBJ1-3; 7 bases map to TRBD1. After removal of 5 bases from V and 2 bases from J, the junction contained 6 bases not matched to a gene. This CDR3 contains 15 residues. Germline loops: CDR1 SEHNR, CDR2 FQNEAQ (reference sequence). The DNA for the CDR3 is TGTGCCAGCAGCCGCCGACAGGGAACTGGAAACACCATATATTTT. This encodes CASSRRQGTGNTIYF.

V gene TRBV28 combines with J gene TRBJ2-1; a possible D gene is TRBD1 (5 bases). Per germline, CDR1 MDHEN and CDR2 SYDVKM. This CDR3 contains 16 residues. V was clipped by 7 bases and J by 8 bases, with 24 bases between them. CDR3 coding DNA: TGTGCCAGCAAACCCGGGTCAGGGCAGAAGGGGCATGAGCAGTTCTTC. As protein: CASKPGSGQKGHEQFF.